This record covers a single TCR beta chain. As yet, its antigen is unknown. A universal primer site arose from template switching, and cDNA bore unique molecular identifiers. TCRdb reprocessed the 5' RACE reads via MiXCR and lists one record per CDR3 protein. The sample holds 1.5 million to 2 million distinct CDR3 sequences, roughly a third seen once. These data are taken from a study of identical twins. Study-wide findings and caveats: Compared with unrelated sharing, twin-shared out-of-frame alpha sequences had more low-probability sequences. Findings came from cross-sectional statistics, without long-term follow-up of donors. Twins shared beta out-of-frame sequences in excess, but this excess was weaker.

Germline V lookup: CDR1 SNHLY, CDR2 FYNNEI. There are 12 residues in the CDR3. V dropped 9 bases and J dropped 15 bases, with 21 bases sitting between them. The V call is TRBV2, the J call TRBJ2-1; no firm D call. The clonotype comes from a newborn girl in good health. Source material: cord blood. CDR3 protein: CASELKAPRRFF. DNA for the CDR3: TGTGCCAGTGAATTAAAAGCCCCCCGGAGGTTCTTC.